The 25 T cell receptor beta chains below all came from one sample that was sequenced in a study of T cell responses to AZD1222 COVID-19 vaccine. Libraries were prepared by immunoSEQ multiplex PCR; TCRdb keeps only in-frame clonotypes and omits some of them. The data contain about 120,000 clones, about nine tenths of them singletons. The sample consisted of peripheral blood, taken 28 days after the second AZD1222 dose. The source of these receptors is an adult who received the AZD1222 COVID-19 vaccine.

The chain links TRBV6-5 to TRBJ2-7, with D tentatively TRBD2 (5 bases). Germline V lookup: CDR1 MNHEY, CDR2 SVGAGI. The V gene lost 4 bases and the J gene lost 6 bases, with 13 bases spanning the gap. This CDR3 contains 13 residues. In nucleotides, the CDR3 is TGTGCCAGCAGTTCGAGGGATGATGGCGAGCAGTACTTC. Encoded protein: CASSSRDDGEQYF.

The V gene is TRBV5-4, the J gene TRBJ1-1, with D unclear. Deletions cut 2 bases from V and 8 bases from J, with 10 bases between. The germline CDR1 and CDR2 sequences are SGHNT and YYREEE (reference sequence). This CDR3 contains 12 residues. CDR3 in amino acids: CASSFGSFEAFF. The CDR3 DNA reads TGTGCCAGCAGCTTTGGGTCGTTCGAAGCTTTCTTT.

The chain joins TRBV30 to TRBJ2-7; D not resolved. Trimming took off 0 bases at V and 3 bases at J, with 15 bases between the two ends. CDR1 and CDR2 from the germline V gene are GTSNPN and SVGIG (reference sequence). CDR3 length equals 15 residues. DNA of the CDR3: TGTGCCTGGAGTGTGAAGGGCCTCGCCTACTACGAGCAGTACTTC. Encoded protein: CAWSVKGLAYYEQYF.

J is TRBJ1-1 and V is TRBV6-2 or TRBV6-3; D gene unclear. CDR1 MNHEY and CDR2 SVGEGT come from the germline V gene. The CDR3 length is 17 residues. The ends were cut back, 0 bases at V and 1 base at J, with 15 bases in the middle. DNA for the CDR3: TGTGCCAGCAGTTACTCGAGACTAGGCAGCCCGAACACTGAAGCTTTCTTT. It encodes CASSYSRLGSPNTEAFF.

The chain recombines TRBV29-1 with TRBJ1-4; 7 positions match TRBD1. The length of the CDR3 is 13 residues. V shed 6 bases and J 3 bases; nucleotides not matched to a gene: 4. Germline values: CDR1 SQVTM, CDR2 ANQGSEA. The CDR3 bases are TGCAGCGTGTGGGACAGTCCTAATGAAAAACTGTTTTTT. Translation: CSVWDSPNEKLFF.

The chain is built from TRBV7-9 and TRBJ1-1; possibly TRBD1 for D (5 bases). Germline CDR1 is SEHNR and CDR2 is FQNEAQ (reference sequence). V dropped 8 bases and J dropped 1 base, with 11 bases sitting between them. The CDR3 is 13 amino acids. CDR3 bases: TGTGCCAGCCAGGGCAGGAGGAACACTGAAGCTTTCTTT. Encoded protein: CASQGRRNTEAFF.

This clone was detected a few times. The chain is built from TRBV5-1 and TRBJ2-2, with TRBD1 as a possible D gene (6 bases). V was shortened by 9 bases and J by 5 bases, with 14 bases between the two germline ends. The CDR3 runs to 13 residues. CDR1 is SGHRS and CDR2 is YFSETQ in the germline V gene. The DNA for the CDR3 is TGCGCCACCGGCGAGGGGGTTACCGGGGAGCTGTTTTTT. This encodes CATGEGVTGELFF. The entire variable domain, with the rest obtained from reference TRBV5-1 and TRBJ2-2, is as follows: KAGVTQTPRYLIKTRGQQVTLSCSPISGHRSVSWYQQTPGQGLQFLFEYFSETQRNKGNFPGRFSGRQFSNSRSEMNVSTLELGDSALYLCATGEGVTGELFFGEGSRLTVL.

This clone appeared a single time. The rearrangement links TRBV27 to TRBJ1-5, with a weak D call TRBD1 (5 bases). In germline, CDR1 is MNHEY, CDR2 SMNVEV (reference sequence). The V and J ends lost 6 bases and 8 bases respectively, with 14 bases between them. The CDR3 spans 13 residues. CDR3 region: CASRTWGGEPQHF. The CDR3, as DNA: TGTGCCAGCAGGACGTGGGGGGGAGAGCCCCAGCATTTT.

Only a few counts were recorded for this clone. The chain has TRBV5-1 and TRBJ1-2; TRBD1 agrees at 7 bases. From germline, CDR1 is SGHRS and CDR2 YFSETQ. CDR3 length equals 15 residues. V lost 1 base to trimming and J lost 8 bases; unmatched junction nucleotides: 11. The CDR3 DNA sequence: TGCGCCAGCAGCTTGACAGGGGATACACCCCAAGGCTACACCTTC. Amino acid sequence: CASSLTGDTPQGYTF.

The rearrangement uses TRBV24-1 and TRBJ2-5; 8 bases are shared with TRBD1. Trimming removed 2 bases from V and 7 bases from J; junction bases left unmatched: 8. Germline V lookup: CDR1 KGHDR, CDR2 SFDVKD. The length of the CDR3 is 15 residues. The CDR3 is CATSDSRTGRGTQYF. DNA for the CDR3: TGTGCCACCAGTGATTCGAGGACAGGGCGGGGGACCCAGTACTTC.

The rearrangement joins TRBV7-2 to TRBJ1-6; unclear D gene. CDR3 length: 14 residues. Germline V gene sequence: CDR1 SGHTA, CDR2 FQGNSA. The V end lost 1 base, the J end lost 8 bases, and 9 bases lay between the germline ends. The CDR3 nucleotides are TGTGCCAGCAGCTTAGTTCCTGAGGATTCACCCCTCCACTTT. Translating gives CASSLVPEDSPLHF.

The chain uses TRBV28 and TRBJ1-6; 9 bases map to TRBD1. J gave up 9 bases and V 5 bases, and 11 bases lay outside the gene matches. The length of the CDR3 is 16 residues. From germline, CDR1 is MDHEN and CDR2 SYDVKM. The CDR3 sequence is CASSPGQGKMSSPLHF. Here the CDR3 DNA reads TGTGCCAGCAGTCCTGGACAGGGGAAGATGAGTTCACCCCTCCACTTT. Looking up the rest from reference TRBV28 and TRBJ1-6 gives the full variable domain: DVKVTQSSRYLVKRTGEKVFLECVQDMDHENMFWYRQDPGLGLRLIYFSYDVKMKEKGDIPEGYSVSREKKERFSLILESASTNQTSMYLCASSPGQGKMSSPLHFGNGTRLTVT.

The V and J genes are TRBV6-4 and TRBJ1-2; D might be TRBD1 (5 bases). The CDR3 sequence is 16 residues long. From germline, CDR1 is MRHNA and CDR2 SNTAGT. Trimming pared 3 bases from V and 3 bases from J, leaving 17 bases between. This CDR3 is CASSENGEGPYYGYTF. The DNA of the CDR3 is TGTGCCAGCAGTGAGAACGGGGAGGGACCGTACTATGGCTACACCTTC.

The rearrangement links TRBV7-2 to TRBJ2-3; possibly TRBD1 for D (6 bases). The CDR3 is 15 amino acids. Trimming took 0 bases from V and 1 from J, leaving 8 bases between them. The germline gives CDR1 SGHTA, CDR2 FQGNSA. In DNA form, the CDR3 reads TGTGCCAGCAGCTTAGCTACAGGGCGCACAGATACGCAGTATTTT. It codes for CASSLATGRTDTQYF.

The CDR3 region is CASSVSGRESHTQYF. CDR3 in DNA: TGTGCCAGCAGTGTATCAGGGCGAGAGTCTCATACGCAGTATTTT. The chain carries TRBV2 and TRBJ2-3; D is perhaps TRBD1 (5 bases). The germline V gene has CDR1 SNHLY and CDR2 FYNNEI. The ends were cut back, 4 bases at V and 7 bases at J, with 18 bases in the middle. This CDR3 is 15 amino acids long.

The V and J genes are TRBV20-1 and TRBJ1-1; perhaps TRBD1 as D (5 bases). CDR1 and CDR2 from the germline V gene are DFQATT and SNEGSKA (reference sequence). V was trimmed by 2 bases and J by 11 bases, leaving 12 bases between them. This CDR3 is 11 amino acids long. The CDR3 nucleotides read TGCAGTGCTAGATCGAAGGGGTCGGCTTTCTTT. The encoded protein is CSARSKGSAFF.

CDR3 DNA sequence: TGCAGCGCCAAGGACTCGTGGGGCAATCAGCCCCAGCATTTT. Translation gives CSAKDSWGNQPQHF. The chain joins TRBV29-1 to TRBJ1-5; D gene unclear. Per the germline V gene, CDR1 is SQVTM and CDR2 is ANQGSEA. Trimming removed 7 bases from V and 2 bases from J, with 15 bases in between. The CDR3 contains 14 residues.

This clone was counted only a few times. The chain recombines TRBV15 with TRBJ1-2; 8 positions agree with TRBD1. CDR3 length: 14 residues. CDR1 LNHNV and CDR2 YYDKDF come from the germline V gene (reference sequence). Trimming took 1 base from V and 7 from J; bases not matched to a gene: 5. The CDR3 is CATSRGGQVGGYTF. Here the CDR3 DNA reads TGTGCCACCAGCAGAGGGGGACAGGTCGGTGGCTACACCTTC.

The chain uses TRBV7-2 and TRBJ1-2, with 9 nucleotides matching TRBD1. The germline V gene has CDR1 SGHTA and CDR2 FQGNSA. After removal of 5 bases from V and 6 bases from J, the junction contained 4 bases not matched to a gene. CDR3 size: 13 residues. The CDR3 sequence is CASSPGQGDGYTF. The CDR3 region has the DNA TGTGCCAGCAGCCCGGGACAGGGCGATGGCTACACCTTC.

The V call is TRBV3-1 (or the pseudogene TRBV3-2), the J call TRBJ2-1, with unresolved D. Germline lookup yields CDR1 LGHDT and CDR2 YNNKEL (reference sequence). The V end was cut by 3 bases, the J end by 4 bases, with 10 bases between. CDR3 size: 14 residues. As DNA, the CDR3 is TGTGCCAGCAGCCAGTCCCTGGGGTACAATGAGCAGTTCTTC. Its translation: CASSQSLGYNEQFF.

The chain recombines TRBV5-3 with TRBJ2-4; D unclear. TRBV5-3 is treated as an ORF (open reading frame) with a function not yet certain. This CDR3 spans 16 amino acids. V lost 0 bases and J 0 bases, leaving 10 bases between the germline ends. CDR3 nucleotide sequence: TGTGCCAGAAGCTTGGCTGGCGAGTTAGCCAAAAACATTCAGTACTTC. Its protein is CARSLAGELAKNIQYF.

The CDR3 here is CASSLGAGGDTQYF. In nucleotides, the CDR3 is TGTGCCAGCAGCTTAGGAGCGGGGGGAGATACGCAGTATTTT. The chain has TRBV7-2 and TRBJ2-3; 9 bases line up with TRBD2. CDR3 length: 14 residues. Trimming removed 1 base from V and 5 bases from J; junction bases left unmatched: 1. Per the germline V gene, CDR1 is SGHTA and CDR2 is FQGNSA.

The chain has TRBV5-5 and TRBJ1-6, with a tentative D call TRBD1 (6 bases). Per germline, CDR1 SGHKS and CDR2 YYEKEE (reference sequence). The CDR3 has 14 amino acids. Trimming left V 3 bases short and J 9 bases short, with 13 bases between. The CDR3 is CASSWLQGSSPLHF. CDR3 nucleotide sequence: TGTGCCAGCAGCTGGCTGCAGGGGTCTTCACCCCTCCACTTT.

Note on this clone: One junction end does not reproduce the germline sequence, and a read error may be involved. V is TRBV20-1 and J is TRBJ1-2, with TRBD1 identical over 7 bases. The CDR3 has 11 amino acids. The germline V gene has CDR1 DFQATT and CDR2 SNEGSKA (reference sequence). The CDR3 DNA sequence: TGCAGTGCCACTGCCGGGACAGCTAAATTCTTC. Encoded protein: CSATAGTAKFF.

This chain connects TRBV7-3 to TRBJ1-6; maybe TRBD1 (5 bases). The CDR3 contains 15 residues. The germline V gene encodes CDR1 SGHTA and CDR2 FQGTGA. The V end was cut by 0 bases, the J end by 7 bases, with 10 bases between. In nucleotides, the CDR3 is TGTGCCAGCAGCTTAACCGGCAGGGAGAATTCACCCCTCCACTTT. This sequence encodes CASSLTGRENSPLHF.